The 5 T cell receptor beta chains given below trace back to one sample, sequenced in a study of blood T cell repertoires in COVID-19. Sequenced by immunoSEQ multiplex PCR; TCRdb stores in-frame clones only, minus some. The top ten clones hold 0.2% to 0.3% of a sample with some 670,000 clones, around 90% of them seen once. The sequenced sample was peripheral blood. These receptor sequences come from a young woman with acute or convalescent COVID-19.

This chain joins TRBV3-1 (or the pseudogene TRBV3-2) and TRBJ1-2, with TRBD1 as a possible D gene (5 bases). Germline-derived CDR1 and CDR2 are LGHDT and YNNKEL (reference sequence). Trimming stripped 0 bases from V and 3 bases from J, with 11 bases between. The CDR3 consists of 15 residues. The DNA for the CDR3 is TGTGCCAGCAGCCAAGATCGGGGGGGATACTATGGCTACACCTTC. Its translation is CASSQDRGGYYGYTF.

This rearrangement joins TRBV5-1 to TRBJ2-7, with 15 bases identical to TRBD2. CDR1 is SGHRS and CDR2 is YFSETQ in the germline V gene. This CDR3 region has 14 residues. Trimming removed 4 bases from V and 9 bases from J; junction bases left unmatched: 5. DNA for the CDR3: TGCGCCAGCAGCACCGGGACTAGCGGGAGGTTGCAGTACTTC. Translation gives CASSTGTSGRLQYF.

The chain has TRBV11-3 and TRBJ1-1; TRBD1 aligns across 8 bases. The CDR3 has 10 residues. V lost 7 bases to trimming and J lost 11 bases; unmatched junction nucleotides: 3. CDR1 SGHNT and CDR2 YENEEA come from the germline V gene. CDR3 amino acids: CASIGQGAFF. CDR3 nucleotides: TGTGCCAGCATCGGACAGGGTGCTTTCTTT.

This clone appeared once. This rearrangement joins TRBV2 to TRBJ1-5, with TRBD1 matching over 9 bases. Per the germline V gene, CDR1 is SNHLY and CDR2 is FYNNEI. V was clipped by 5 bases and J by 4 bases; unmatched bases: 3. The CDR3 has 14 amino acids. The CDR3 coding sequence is TGTGCCAGCAGTTGGGACAGGGTAAATCAGCCCCAGCATTTT. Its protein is CASSWDRVNQPQHF.

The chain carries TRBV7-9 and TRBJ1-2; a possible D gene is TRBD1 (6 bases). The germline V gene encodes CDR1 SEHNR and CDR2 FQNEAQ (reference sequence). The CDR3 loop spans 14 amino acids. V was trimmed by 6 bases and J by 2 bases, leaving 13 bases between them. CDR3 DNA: TGTGCCAGCAGTTTGATGACAGGCAACTATGGCTACACCTTC. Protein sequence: CASSLMTGNYGYTF.